This T cell receptor (beta chain) stems from a study of CD8 T cells in ankylosing spondylitis. V lost 3 bases to trimming and J lost 0 bases; unmatched junction nucleotides: 2. CDR1 is LGHDT, CDR2 YNNKEL, per germline (reference sequence). This CDR3 spans 14 amino acids. About this clonotype itself: What it binds is not known.

The study's findings and limits: A TCR beta motif of under 10 highly homologous variants appeared characteristic of ankylosing spondylitis blood. Before this, some motif variants had been reported in reactive arthritis synovial fluid and blood.

TCRdb called the 5' RACE reads again in MiXCR, with one record for every CDR3 protein. The sample lists more than 250,000 distinct CDR3 sequences, 7% to 9% seen once, with just over 14% in the top ten. This clonotype was sampled from a male donor with ankylosing spondylitis. Sequenced sample: blood, either unsorted or a sorted T cell fraction (not recorded which). V usage is TRBV3-1 and J usage is TRBJ2-7, with 7 bases lining up with TRBD2. CDR3 in amino acids: CASSQGLNSYEQYF. CDR3 nucleotide sequence: TGTGCCAGCAGCCAGGGACTAAACTCCTACGAGCAGTACTTC.